This T cell receptor (beta chain) was sequenced during a study of blood T cells in healthy people across ages. A J-beta primer mix and a sample-barcoded 5' primer were used in a second PCR of about 7 to 12 cycles. There were at least 2.5 million CDR3-containing paired-end reads obtained from each sample. TCRdb processed the 5' RACE reads anew with MiXCR; each CDR3 protein has one entry. Of 800,000 to 1,300,000 distinct CDR3 sequences in the sample, around 27% were seen once. The CDR3 has 13 residues. Germline-derived CDR1 and CDR2 are SEHNR and FQNEAQ (reference sequence). V lost 8 bases and J 3 bases, leaving 13 bases between the germline ends. These sequences were also reported in another study, on T cells of mothers and their children. Per that paper: Sequencing revealed no T cell clones that were persistent and microchimeric.

The chain uses TRBV7-9 and TRBJ1-2; D is uncertain. The sequenced sample was blood. The source is a girl aged 2-15 years in good health. CDR3 coding DNA: TGTGCCAGCTGGGGTCCAGGCGACTATGGCTACACCTTC. Residues: CASWGPGDYGYTF.